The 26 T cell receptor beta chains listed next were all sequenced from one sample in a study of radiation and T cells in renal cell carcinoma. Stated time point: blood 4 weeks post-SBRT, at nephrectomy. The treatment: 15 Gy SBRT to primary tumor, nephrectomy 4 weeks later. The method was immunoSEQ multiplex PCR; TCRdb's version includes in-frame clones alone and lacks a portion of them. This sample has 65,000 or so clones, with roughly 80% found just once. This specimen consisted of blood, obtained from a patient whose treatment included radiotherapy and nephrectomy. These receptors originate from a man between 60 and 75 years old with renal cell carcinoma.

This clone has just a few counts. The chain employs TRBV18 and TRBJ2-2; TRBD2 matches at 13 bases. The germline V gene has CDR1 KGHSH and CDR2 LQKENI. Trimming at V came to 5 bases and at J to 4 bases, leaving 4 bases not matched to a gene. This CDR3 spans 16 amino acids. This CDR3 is CASSMGLAGLTGELFF. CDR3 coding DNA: TGTGCCAGCTCAATGGGACTAGCGGGACTCACCGGGGAGCTGTTTTTT.

CDR3 amino acids: CASSFRQGSTGELFF. The CDR3 DNA sequence: TGTGCCAGCAGCTTCAGACAGGGTAGCACCGGGGAGCTGTTTTTT. The rearrangement joins TRBV11-3 to TRBJ2-2; the match to TRBD1 covers 7 bases. CDR1 and CDR2 from the germline V gene are SGHNT and YENEEA. V lost 3 bases and J lost 4; bases outside the gene matches: 5. This CDR3 comprises 15 residues.

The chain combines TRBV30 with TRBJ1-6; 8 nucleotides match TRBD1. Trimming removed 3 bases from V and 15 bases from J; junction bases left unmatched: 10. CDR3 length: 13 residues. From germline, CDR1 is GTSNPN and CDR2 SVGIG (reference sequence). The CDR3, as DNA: TGTGCCTGGAGCCGGGACAGGCCCCAATACCTCCACTTT. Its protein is CAWSRDRPQYLHF.

The CDR3 region is CASSPMGRPQETQYF. Here the CDR3 DNA reads TGTGCCAGCAGCCCTATGGGACGGCCACAAGAGACCCAGTACTTC. This chain joins TRBV7-9 and TRBJ2-5; D is possibly TRBD1 or TRBD2 (5 bases each). The germline gives CDR1 SEHNR, CDR2 FQNEAQ (reference sequence). Trimming removed 5 bases at V and 2 bases at J, with 15 bases between. This CDR3 is built from 15 residues.

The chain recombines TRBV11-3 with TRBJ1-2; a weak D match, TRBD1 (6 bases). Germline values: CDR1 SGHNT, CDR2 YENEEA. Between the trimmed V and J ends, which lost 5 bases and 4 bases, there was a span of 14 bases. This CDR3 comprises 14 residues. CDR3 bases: TGTGCCAGCAGCCCCCGGGGACAAGCCTATGGCTACACCTTC. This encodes CASSPRGQAYGYTF. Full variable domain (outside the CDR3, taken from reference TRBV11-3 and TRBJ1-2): EAGVVQSPRYKIIEKKQPVAFWCNPISGHNTLYWYLQNLGQGPELLIRYENEEAVDDSQLPKDRFSAERLKGVDSTLKIQPAELGDSAVYLCASSPRGQAYGYTFGSGTRLTVV.

CDR3 sequence reads: CASSPAKVGRGGQPQHF. CDR3 bases: TGTGCCAGCTCACCAGCGAAGGTTGGCAGGGGAGGTCAGCCCCAGCATTTT. The chain carries TRBV18 and TRBJ1-5; TRBD1 might be the D (6 bases). CDR1 and CDR2 (germline): KGHSH, LQKENI. This CDR3 contains 17 residues. V lost 2 bases to trimming and J lost 6 bases, with 20 bases between them.

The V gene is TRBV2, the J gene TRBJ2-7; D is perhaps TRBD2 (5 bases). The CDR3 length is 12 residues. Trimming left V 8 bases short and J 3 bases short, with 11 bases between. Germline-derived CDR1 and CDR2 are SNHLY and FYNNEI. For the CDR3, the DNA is TGTGCCAGCGGCCCGGAGGACTACGAGCAGTACTTC. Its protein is CASGPEDYEQYF.

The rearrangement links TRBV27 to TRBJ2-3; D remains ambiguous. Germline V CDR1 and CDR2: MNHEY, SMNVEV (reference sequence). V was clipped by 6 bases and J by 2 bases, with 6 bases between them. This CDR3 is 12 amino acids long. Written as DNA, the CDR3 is TGTGCCAGCAGAAGCACCACAGATACGCAGTATTTT. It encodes CASRSTTDTQYF.

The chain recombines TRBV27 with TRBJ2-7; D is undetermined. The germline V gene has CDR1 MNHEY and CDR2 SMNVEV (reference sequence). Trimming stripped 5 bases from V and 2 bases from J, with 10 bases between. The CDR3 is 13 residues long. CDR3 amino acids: CASSIGPTYEQYF. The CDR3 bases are TGTGCCAGCAGTATCGGTCCCACCTACGAGCAGTACTTC.

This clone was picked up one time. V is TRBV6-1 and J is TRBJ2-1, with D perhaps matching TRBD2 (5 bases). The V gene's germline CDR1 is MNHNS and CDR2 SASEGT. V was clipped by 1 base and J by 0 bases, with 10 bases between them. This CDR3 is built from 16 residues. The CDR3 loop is CASSEVGGSSYNEQFF. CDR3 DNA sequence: TGTGCCAGCAGTGAAGTGGGTGGGAGCTCCTACAATGAGCAGTTCTTC.

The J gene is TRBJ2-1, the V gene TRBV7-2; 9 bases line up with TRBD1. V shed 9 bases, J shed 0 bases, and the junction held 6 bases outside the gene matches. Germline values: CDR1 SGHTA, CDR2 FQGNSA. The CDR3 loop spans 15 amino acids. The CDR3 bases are TGTGCCAGTGGATGGACAGGGGACTCCTACAATGAGCAGTTCTTC. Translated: CASGWTGDSYNEQFF.

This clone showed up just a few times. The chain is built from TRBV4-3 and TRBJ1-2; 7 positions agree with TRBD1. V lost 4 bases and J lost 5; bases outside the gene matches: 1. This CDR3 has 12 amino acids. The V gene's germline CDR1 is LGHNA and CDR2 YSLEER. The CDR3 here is CASSPGGYGYTF. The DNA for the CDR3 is TGCGCCAGCAGCCCAGGGGGATATGGCTACACCTTC.

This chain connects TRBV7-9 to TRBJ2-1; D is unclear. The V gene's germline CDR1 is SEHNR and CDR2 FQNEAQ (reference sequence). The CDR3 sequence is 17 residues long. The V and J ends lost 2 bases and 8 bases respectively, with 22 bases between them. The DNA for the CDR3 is TGTGCCAGCAGCTTAAACAGTGGGTCGGTGGCTGGCTATGAGCAGTTCTTC. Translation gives CASSLNSGSVAGYEQFF.

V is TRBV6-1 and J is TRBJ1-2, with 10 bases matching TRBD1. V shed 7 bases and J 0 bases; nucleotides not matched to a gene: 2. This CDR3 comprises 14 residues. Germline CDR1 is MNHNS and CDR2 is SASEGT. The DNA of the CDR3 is TGTGCCAGCACCGGGACAGGGGCTAACTATGGCTACACCTTC. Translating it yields CASTGTGANYGYTF.

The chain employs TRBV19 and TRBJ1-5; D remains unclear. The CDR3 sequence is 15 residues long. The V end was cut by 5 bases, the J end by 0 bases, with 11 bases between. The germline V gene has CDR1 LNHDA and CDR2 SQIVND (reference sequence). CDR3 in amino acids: CASSDQADSNQPQHF. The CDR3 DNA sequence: TGTGCCAGTAGTGATCAGGCGGATAGCAATCAGCCCCAGCATTTT.

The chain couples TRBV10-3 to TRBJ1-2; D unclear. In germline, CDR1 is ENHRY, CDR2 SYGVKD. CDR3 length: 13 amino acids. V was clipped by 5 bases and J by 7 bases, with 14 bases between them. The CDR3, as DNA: TGTGCCATCAGTAGTGATTTAGGACGTGGCTACACCTTC. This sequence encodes CAISSDLGRGYTF.

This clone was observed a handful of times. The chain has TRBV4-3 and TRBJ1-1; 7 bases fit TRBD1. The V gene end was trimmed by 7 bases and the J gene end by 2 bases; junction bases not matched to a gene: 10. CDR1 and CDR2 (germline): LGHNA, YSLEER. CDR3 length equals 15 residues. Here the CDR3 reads CASTRDRKVNTEAFF. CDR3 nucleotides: TGCGCCAGCACCCGGGACAGAAAAGTTAACACTGAAGCTTTCTTT.

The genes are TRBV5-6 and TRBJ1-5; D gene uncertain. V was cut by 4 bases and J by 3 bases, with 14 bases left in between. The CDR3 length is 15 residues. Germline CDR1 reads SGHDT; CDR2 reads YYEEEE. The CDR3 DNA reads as TGTGCCAGCAGCCTCATACAGCTCCCCAATCAGCCCCAGCATTTT. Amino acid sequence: CASSLIQLPNQPQHF.

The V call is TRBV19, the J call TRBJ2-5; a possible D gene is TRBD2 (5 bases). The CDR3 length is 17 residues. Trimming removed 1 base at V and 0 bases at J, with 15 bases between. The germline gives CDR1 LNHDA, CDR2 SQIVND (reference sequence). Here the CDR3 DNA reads TGTGCCAGTAGTATAGCCGGCTCTAGCCCCGACCAAGAGACCCAGTACTTC. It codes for CASSIAGSSPDQETQYF. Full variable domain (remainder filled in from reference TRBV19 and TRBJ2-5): DGGITQSPKYLFRKEGQNVTLSCEQNLNHDAMYWYRQDPGQGLRLIYYSQIVNDFQKGDIAEGYSVSREKKESFPLTVTSAQKNPTAFYLCASSIAGSSPDQETQYFGPGTRLLVL.

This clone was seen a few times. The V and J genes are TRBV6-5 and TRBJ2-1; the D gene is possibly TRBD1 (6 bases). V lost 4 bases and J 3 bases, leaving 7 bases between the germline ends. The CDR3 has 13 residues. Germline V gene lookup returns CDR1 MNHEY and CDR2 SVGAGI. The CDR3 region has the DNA TGTGCCAGCAGTTTGGACAGCTACAATGAGCAGTTCTTC. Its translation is CASSLDSYNEQFF.

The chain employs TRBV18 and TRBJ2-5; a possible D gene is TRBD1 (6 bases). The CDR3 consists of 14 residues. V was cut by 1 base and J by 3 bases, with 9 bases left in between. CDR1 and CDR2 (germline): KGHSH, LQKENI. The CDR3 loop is CASSPQGEEETQYF. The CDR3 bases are TGTGCCAGCTCACCACAGGGGGAAGAAGAGACCCAGTACTTC.

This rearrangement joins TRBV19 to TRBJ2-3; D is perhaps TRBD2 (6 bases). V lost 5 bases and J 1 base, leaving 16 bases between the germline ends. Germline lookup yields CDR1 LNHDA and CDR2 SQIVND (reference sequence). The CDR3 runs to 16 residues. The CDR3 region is CASSEPGERGTDTQYF. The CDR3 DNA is TGTGCCAGTAGTGAACCGGGGGAGCGGGGCACAGATACGCAGTATTTT.

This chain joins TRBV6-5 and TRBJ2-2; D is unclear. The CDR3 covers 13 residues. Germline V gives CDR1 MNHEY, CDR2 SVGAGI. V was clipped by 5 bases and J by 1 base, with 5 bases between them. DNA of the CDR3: TGTGCCAGCAGTATGCAGAACACCGGGGAGCTGTTTTTT. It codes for CASSMQNTGELFF.

The CDR3 bases are TGTGCCAGCAGCTTCGTGGGGGGAGTTGATGGAAACACCATATATTTT. It yields the protein CASSFVGGVDGNTIYF. The chain recombines TRBV7-9 with TRBJ1-3; possible D gene TRBD1, 5 bases. CDR1 is SEHNR and CDR2 is FQNEAQ in the germline V gene (reference sequence). With 3 bases removed from V and 3 bases from J, the gap between germline ends came to 15 bases. The CDR3 is 16 amino acids.

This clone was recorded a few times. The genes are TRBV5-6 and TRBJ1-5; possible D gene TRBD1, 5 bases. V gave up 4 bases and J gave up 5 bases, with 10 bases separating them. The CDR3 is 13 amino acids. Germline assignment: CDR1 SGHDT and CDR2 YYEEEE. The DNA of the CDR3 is TGTGCCAGCAGCACCCGGGACGATCAGCCCCAGCATTTT. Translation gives CASSTRDDQPQHF.

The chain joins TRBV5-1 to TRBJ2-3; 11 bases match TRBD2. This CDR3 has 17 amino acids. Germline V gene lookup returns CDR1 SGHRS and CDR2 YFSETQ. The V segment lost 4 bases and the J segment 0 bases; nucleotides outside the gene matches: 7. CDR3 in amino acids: CASSGLAGGTSTDTQYF. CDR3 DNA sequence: TGCGCCAGCAGCGGGCTAGCGGGAGGAACTAGCACAGATACGCAGTATTTT.